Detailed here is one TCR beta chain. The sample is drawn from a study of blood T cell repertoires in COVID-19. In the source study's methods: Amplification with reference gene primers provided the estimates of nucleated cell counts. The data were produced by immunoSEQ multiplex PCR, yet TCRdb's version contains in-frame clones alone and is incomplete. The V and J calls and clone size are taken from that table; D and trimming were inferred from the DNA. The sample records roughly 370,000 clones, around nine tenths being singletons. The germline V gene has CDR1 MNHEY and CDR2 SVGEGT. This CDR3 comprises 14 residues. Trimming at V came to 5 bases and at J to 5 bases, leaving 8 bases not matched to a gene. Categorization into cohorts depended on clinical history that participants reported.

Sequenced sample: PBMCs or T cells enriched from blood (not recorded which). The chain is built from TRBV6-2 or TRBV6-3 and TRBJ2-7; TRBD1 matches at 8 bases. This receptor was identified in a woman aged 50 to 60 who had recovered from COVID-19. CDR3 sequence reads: CASSPRKDRDEQYF. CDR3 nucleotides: TGTGCCAGCAGTCCACGAAAGGACAGGGACGAGCAGTACTTC.